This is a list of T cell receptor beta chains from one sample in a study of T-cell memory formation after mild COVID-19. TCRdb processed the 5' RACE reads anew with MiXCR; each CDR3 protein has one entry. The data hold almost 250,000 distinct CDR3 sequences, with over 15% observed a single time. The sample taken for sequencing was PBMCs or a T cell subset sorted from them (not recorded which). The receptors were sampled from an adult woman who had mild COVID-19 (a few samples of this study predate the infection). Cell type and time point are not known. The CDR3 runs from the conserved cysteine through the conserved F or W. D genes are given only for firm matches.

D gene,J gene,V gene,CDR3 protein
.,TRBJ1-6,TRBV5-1,CASSLRGHNSPLHF
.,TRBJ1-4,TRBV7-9,CASSWAGEKLFF
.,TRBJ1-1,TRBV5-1,CASSWGPWNTEAFF
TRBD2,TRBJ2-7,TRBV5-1,CASSFHGTTVLYEQYF
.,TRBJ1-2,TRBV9,CASSADGNYGYTF
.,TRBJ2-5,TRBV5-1,CASSLGNRETQYF
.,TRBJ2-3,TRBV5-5,CASSSIPSDTQYF
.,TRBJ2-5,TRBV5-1,CASSLVAVQETQYF
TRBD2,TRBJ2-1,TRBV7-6,CASSHGLAGGPEDEQFF
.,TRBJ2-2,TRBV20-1,CSASRGLANTGELFF
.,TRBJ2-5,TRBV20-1,CSARSGRRATPETQYF
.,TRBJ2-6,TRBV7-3,CASSLTRVQAGANVLTF
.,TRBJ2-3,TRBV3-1,CASSQDPGRDTQYF
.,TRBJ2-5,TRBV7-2,CASSRAETQYF
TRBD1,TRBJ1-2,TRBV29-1,CSVPGQGRENGYTF
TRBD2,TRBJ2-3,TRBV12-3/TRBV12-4,CASSWTSGVTDTQYF
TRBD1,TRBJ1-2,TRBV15,CATSRAPGGGTGNYGYTF
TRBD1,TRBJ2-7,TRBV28,CASSSSTGTGSSEQYF
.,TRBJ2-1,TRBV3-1,CASSQFHTPRNEQFF
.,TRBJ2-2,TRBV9,CASSARGGANAGELFF
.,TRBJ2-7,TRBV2,CASSLLDDEQYF
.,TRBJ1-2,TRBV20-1,CSARDGTGNFVYGYTF